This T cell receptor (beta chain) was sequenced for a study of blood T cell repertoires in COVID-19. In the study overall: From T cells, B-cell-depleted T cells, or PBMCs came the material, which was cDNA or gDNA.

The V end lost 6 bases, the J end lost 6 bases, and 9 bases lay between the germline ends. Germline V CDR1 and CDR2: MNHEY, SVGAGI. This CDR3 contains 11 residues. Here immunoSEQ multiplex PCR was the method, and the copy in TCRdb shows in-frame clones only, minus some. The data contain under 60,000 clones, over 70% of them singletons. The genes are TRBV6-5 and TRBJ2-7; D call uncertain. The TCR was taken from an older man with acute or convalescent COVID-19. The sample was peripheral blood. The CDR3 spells CASSHFREQYF. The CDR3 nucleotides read TGTGCCAGCAGCCACTTTCGCGAGCAGTACTTC.